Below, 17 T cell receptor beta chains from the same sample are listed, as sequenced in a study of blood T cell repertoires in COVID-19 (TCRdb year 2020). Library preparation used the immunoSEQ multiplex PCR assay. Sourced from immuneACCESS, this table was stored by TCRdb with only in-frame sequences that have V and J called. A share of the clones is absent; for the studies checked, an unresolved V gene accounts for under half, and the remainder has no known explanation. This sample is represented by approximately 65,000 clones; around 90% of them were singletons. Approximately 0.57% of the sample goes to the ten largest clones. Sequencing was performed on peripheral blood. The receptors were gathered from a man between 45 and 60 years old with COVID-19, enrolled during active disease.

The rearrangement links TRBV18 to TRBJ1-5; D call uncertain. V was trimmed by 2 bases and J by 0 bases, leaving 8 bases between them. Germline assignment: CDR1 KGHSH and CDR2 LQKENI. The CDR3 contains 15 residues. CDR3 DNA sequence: TGTGCCAGCTCACCAGGGCAGAATAGCAATCAGCCCCAGCATTTT. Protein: CASSPGQNSNQPQHF.

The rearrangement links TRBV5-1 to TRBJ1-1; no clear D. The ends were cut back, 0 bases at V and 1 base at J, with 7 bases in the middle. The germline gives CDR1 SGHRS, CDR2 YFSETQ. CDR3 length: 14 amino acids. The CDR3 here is CASSLVTGNTEAFF. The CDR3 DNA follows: TGCGCCAGCAGCTTGGTGACGGGGAACACTGAAGCTTTCTTT.

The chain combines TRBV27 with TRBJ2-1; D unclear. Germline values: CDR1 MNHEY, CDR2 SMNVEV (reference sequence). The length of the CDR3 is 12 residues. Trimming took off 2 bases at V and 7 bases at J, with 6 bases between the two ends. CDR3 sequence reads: CASSLVGNEQFF. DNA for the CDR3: TGTGCCAGCAGTTTAGTCGGGAATGAGCAGTTCTTC.

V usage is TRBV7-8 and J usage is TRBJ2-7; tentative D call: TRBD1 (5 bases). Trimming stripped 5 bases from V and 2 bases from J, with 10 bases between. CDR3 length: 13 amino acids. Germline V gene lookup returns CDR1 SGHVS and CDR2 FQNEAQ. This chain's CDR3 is CASSGRQTYEQYF. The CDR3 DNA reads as TGTGCCAGCAGCGGCCGACAGACCTACGAGCAGTACTTC.

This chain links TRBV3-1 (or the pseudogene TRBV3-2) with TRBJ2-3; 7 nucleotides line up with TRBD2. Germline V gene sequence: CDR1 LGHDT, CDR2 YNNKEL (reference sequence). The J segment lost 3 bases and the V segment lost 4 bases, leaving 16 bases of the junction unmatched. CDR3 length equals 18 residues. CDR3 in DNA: TGTGCCAGCAGCCCGGACTACATCGGGGGGTTGGGTACAGATACGCAGTATTTT. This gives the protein CASSPDYIGGLGTDTQYF.

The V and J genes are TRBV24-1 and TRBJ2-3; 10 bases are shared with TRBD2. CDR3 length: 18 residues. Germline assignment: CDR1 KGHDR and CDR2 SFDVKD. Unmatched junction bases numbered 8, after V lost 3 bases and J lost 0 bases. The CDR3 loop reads CATSDPNLAGASTDTQYF. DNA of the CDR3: TGTGCCACCAGTGATCCCAATCTAGCGGGGGCTAGCACAGATACGCAGTATTTT.

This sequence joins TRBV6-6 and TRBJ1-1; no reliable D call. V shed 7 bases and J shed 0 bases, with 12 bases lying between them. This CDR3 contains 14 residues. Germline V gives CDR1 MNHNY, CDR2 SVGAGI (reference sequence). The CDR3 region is CASTPGQMNTEAFF. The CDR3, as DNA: TGTGCCAGCACCCCGGGTCAGATGAACACTGAAGCTTTCTTT.

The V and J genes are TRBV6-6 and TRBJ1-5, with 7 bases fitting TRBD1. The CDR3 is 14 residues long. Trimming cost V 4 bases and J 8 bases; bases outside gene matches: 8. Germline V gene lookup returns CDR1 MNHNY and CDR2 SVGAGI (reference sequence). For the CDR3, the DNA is TGTGCCAGCAGTTCGACAGGGCCAGGGGAGCCCCAGCATTTT. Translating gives CASSSTGPGEPQHF.

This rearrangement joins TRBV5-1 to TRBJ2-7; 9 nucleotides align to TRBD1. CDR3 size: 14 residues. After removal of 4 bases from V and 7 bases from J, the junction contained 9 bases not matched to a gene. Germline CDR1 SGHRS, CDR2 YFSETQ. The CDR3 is CASSDTGGLGEQYF. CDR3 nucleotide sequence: TGCGCCAGCAGCGATACAGGGGGCTTGGGGGAGCAGTACTTC.

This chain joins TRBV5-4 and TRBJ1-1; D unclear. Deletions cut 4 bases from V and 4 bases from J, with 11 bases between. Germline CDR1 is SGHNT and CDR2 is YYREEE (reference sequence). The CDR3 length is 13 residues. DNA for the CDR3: TGTGCCAGCAGCCCAGCCCGGGGCACTGAAGCTTTCTTT. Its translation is CASSPARGTEAFF. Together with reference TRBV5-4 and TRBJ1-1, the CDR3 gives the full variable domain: ETGVTQSPTHLIKTRGQQVTLRCSSQSGHNTVSWYQQALGQGPQFIFQYYREEENGRGNFPPRFSGLQFPNYSSELNVNALELDDSALYLCASSPARGTEAFFGQGTRLTVV.

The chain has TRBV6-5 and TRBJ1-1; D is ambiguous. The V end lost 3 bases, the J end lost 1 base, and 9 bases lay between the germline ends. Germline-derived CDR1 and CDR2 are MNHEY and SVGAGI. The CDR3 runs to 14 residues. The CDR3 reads CASSYLRSNTEAFF. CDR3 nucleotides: TGTGCCAGCAGTTATTTGAGGTCGAACACTGAAGCTTTCTTT.

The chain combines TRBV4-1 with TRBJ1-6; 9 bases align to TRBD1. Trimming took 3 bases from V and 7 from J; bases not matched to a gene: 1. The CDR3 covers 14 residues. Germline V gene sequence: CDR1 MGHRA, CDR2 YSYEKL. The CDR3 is CASSQDRGNSPLHF. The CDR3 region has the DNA TGCGCCAGCAGCCAGGACAGGGGAAATTCACCCCTCCACTTT.

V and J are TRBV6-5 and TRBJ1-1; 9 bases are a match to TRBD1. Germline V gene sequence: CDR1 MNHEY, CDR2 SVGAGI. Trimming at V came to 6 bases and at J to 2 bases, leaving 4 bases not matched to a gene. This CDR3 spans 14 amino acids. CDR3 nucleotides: TGTGCCAGCAGCTGGGGACAGGGTAACACTGAAGCTTTCTTT. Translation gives CASSWGQGNTEAFF.

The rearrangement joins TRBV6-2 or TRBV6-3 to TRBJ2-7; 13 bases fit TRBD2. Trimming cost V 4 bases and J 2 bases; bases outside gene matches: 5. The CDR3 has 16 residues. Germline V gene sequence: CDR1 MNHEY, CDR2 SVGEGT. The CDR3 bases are TGTGCCAGCAGTTTCGCAGGACTAGCGGGAGCCTACGAGCAGTACTTC. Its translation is CASSFAGLAGAYEQYF.

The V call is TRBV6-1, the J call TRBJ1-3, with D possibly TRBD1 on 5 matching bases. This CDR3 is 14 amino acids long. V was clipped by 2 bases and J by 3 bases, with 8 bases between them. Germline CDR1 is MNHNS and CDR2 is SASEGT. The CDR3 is CASSEFRVGNTIYF. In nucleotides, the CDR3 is TGTGCCAGCAGTGAATTCAGGGTTGGAAACACCATATATTTT.

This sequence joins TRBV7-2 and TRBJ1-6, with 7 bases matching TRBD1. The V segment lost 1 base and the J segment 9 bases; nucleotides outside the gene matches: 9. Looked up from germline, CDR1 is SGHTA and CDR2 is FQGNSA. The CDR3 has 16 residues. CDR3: CASSLGGQVFRSPLHF. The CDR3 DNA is TGTGCCAGCAGCTTAGGCGGACAGGTTTTCCGTTCACCCCTCCACTTT.

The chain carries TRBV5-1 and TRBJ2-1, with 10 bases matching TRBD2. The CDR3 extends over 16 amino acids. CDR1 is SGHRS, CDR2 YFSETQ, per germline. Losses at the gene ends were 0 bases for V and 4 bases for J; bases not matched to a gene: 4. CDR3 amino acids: CASSLGWTSGYNEQFF. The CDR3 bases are TGCGCCAGCAGCTTGGGATGGACTAGCGGTTACAATGAGCAGTTCTTC.